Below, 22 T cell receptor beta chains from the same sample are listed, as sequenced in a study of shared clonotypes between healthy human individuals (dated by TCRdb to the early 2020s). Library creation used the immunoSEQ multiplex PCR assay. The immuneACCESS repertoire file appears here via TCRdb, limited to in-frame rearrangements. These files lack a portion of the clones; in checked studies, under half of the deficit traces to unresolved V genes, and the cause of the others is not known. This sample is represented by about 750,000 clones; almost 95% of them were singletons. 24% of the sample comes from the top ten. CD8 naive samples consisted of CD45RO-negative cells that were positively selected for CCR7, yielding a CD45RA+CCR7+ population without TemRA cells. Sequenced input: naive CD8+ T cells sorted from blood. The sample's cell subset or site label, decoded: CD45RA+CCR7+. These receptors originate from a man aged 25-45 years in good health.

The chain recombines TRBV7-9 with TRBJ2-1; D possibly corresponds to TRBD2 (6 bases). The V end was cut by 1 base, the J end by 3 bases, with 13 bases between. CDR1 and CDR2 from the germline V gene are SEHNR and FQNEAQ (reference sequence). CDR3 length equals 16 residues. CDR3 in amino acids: CASSLVVSGYYNEQFF. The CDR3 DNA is TGTGCCAGCAGCTTAGTAGTTAGCGGATACTACAATGAGCAGTTCTTC.

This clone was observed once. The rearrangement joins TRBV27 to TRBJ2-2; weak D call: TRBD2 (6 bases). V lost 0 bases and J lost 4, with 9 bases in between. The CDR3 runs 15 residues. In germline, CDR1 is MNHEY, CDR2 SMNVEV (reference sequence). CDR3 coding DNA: TGTGCCAGCAGTTTATCGCGGGGTCTCACCGGGGAGCTGTTTTTT. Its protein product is CASSLSRGLTGELFF.

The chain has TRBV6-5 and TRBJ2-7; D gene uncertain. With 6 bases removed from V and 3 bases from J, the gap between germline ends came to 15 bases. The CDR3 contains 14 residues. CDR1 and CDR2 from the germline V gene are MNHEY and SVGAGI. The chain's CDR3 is CASSPGERRYEQYF. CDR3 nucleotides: TGTGCCAGCAGCCCCGGCGAAAGGCGCTACGAGCAGTACTTC.

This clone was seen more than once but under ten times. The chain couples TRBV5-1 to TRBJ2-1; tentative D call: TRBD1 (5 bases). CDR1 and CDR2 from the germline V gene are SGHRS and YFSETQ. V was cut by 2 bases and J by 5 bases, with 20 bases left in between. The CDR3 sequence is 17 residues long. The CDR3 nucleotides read TGCGCCAGCAGCTTTTTCGCTAACTCTGGACACGACAATGAGCAGTTCTTC. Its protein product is CASSFFANSGHDNEQFF.

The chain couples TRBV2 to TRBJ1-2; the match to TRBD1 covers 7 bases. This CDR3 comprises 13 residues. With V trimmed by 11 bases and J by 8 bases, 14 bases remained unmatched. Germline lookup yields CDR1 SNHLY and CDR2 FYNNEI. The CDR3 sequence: CAVYRGVPWGYTF. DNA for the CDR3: TGTGCCGTATACAGGGGAGTGCCGTGGGGCTACACCTTC.

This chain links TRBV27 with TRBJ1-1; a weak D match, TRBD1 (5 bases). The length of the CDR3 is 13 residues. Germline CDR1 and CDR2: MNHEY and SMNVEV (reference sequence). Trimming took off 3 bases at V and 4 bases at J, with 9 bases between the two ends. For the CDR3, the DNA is TGTGCCAGCAGTTTGGCAGGGACCACTGAAGCTTTCTTT. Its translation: CASSLAGTTEAFF.

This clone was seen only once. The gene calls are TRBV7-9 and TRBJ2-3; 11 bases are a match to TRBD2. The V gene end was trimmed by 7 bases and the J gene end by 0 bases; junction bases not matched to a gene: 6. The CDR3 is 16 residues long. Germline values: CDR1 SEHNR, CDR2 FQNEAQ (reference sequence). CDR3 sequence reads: CASTPTSGASTDTQYF. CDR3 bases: TGTGCCAGCACCCCGACTAGCGGGGCTAGCACAGATACGCAGTATTTT. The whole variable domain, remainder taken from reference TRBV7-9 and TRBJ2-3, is DTGVSQNPRHKITKRGQNVTFRCDPISEHNRLYWYRQTLGQGPEFLTYFQNEAQLEKSRLLSDRFSAERPKGSFSTLEIQRTEQGDSAMYLCASTPTSGASTDTQYFGPGTRLTVL.

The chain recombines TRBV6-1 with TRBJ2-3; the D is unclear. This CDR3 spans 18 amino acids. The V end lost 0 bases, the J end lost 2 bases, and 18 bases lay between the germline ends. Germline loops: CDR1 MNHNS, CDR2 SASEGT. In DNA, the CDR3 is TGTGCCAGCAGTGAAGCCGGGTGGGCGCGCCTTACCACAGATACGCAGTATTTT. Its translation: CASSEAGWARLTTDTQYF.

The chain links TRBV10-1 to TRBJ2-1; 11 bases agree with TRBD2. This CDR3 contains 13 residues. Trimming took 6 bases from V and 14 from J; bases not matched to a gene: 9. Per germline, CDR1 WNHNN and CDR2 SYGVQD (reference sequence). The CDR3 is CASSAGTSGGEFF. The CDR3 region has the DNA TGCGCCAGCAGCGCCGGGACTAGCGGAGGGGAGTTCTTC.

The CDR3, as DNA: TGCGCCAGCAGCCCCCAGGGGGAGCGTGAGCAGTTCTTC. Amino acids: CASSPQGEREQFF. This chain links TRBV4-1 with TRBJ2-1, with TRBD1 identical over 7 bases. Germline CDR1 reads MGHRA; CDR2 reads YSYEKL. The CDR3 covers 13 residues. V was pared by 4 bases and J by 9 bases, with 6 bases of the junction left unmatched.

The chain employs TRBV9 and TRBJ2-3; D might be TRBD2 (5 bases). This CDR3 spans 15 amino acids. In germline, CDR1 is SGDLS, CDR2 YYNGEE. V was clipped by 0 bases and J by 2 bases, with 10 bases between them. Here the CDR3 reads CASSVEGGFTDTQYF. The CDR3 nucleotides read TGTGCCAGCAGCGTAGAGGGCGGGTTCACAGATACGCAGTATTTT.

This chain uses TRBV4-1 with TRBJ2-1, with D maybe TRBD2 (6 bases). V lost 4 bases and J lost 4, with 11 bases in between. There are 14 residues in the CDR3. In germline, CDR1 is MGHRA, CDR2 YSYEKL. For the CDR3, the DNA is TGCGCCAGCAGCCTAGCGGACCTATACAATGAGCAGTTCTTC. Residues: CASSLADLYNEQFF.

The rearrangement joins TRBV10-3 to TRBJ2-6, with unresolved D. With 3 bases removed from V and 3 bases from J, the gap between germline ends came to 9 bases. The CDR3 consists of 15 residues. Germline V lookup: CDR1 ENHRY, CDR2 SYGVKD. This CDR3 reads CAISEKAGGANVLTF. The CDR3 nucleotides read TGTGCCATCAGTGAAAAGGCCGGTGGGGCCAACGTCCTGACTTTC.

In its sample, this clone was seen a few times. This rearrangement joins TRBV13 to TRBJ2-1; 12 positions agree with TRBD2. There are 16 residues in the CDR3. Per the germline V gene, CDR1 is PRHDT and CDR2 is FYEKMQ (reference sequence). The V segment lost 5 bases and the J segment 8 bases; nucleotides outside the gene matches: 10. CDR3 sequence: CASSPRLAGDRYEQFF. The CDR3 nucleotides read TGTGCCAGCAGCCCCCGACTAGCGGGAGACCGTTATGAGCAGTTCTTC.

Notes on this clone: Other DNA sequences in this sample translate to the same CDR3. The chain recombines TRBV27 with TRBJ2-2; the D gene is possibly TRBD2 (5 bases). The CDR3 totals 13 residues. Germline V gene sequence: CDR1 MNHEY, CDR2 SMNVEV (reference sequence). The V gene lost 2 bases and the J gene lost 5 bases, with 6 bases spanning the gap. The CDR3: CASSLRGTGELFF. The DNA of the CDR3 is TGTGCCAGCAGTTTACGGGGAACCGGGGAGCTGTTTTTT.

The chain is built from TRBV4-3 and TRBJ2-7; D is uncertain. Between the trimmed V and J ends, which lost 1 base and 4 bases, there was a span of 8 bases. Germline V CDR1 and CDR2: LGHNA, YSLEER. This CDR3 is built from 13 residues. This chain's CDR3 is CASSQGRVYEQYF. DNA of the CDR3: TGCGCCAGCAGCCAAGGTCGGGTTTACGAGCAGTACTTC.

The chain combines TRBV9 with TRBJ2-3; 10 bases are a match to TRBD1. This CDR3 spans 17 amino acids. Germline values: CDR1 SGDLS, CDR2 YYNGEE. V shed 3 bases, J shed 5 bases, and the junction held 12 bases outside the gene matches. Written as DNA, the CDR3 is TGTGCCAGCAGCGCCCGATTAGACAGGGGGCGTCAAGATACGCAGTATTTT. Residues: CASSARLDRGRQDTQYF.

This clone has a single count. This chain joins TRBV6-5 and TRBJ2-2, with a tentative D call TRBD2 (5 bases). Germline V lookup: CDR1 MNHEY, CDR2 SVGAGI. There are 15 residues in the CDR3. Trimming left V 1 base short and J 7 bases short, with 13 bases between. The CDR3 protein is CASSYYQYGDGELFF. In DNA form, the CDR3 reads TGTGCCAGCAGTTACTACCAGTACGGGGACGGGGAGCTGTTTTTT.

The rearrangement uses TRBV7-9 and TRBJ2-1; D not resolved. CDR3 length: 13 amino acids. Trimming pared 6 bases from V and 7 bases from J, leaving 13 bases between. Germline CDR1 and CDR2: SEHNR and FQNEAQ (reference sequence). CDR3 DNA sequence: TGTGCCAGCAGTGACGGAGCTCAAAATGAGCAGTTCTTC. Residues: CASSDGAQNEQFF.

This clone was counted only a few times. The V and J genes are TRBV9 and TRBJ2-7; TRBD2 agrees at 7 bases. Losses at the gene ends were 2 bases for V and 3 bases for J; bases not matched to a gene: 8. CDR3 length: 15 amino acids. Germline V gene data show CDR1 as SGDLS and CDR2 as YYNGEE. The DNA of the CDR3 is TGTGCCAGCAGCGTCGAGTTAGCGGGCCACTACGAGCAGTACTTC. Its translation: CASSVELAGHYEQYF.

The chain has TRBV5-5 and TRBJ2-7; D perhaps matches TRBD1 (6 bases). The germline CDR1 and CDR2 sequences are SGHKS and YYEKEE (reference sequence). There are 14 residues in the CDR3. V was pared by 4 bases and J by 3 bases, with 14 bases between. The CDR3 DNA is TGTGCCAGCAGCAAGGACAGTGGAGGCTACGAGCAGTACTTC. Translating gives CASSKDSGGYEQYF. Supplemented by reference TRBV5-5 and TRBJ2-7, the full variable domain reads DAGVTQSPTHLIKTRGQQVTLRCSPISGHKSVSWYQQVLGQGPQFIFQYYEKEERGRGNFPDRFSARQFPNYSSELNVNALLLGDSALYLCASSKDSGGYEQYFGPGTRLTVT.

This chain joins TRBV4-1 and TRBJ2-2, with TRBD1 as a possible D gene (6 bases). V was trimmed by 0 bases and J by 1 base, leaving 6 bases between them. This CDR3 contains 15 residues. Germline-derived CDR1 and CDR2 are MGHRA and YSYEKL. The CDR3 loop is CASSQETGNTGELFF. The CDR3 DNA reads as TGCGCCAGCAGCCAAGAGACAGGGAACACCGGGGAGCTGTTTTTT.